This T cell receptor (beta chain) derives from a study of T cell repertoires in cytomegalovirus infection (dated by TCRdb to between 2018 and 2021). Regarding the research as a whole: The peptide stimulations were aimed at well-studied HLA-B-restricted epitopes as well as recently identified HLA-C-restricted CMV epitopes, whose presentation resists viral immunomodulation. Donor HLA type was relevant to the analysis, because carriage of CMV infection together with the matching HLA type was indicated by public TCR beta signatures. The investigation overall reported the following: The ex vivo response was dominated by HLA-C-restricted CMV-specific TCR beta clonotypes, which also provided the single most frequent clonotype in two of eight donors. In both this cohort and an independent roughly 350-donor cohort, the cumulative frequency of public TCR beta family members distinguished carriers of CMV infection plus the relevant HLA type.

Relative to germline, V is 6 bases shorter and J is 2 bases shorter, with 19 bases between their ends. Measured from the cysteine to the phenylalanine, the CDR3 is 16 residues long. Only CDR3 DNA is held: 48 bases, read in frame from base 1. CDR1 and CDR2, per the germline V gene, are SGHRS and YFSETQ. Sequencing was carried out with an Illumina HiSeq 1500. TCRdb passed the public sequencing reads through fastp at Q25 and MiXCR, retaining productive beta sequences. One record per CDR3 amino acid sequence lists the most common genes and DNA. The sample contains approximately 990,000 distinct CDR3 sequences, around a third of them found a single time. The ten largest clones take up roughly an eighth of the sample. For this clonotype: Its cognate antigen has yet to be identified. No much larger clone is present one base from it, and per-base qualities are unavailable.

The meaning of the sample's treatment or condition label: in vitro stimulation with specific CMV peptide epitopes to enrich CMV-specific T cells. Sequencing was performed on cultured CD8+ T cells from PBMCs, taken from culture after CMV antigen stimulation. This TCR came from a human donor in good health (CMV status not recorded). Some clones in this sample may be carry-over from other donors' samples. The chain employs TRBV5-1 and TRBJ2-3; the D segment could be TRBD1, given 5 matching bases. The CDR3 reads as follows: CASTEARAGNTDTQYF. At the DNA level, the sequence is TGCGCCAGCACCGAAGCCAGGGCAGGGAACACAGATACGCAGTATTTT.